This T cell receptor (beta chain) was sequenced in a study of cytomegalovirus exposure and HLA in healthy donors. Study summary: Of all 400 or so donors who were genotyped, 75% to 85% belonged to the Caucasian-associated ancestry cluster.

Healthy people donating bone marrow made up the donors. Primers included in the PCR were 60 Vbeta and 13 Jbeta primers. TCRdb's copy holds only in-frame clones and misses some; the assay was immunoSEQ multiplex PCR. The table records about 270,000 clones, around 66% of them present only once. Germline assignment: CDR1 ENHRY and CDR2 SYGVKD. V dropped 3 bases and J dropped 2 bases, with 17 bases sitting between them. The CDR3 is made up of 16 amino acids. Source material: PBMCs. V usage is TRBV10-3 and J usage is TRBJ2-7, with D possibly TRBD1 on 5 matching bases. The source is a female donor in good health and CMV-seronegative. The CDR3 is CAISDFGRKGAYEQYF. Written as DNA, the CDR3 is TGTGCCATCAGTGACTTTGGCAGGAAAGGGGCCTACGAGCAGTACTTC.